Each of the 18 T cell receptor beta chains below was sequenced from the same sample in a study of CD4 T cells in relation to SARS-CoV-2 and coronaviruses. Data came from immunoSEQ multiplex PCR; TCRdb stores just in-frame clones and leaves some out. The sample has some 32,000 clones, around 80% seen once. The antigens of these receptors remain unknown. Sequenced sample: memory CD4+ T cells from PBMCs, cultured in vitro. Receptor source: an adult with COVID-19.

This clone was seen only a few times. V gene TRBV28 combines with J gene TRBJ2-5; D might be TRBD1 (6 bases). The CDR3 is 13 amino acids. Trimming left V 6 bases short and J 5 bases short, with 13 bases between. Germline-derived CDR1 and CDR2 are MDHEN and SYDVKM. The CDR3, as DNA: TGTGCCAGCAGCGGACAGCGCGGGGAGACCCAGTACTTC. It specifies CASSGQRGETQYF.

This chain uses TRBV21-1 with TRBJ2-7; the listed D gene, TRBD1, was not tested against the DNA. TRBV21-1 represents a pseudogene. The length of the CDR3 is 15 residues. CDR3 region: CASSTGQGATYEQYF. DNA of the CDR3: TGTGCCAGCAGCACGGGACAGGGGGCCACCTACGAGCAGTACTTC.

The V gene is TRBV27, the J gene TRBJ2-7; tentatively, D is TRBD1 (6 bases). V dropped 4 bases and J dropped 1 base, with 11 bases sitting between them. CDR3 size: 14 residues. Germline CDR1 MNHEY, CDR2 SMNVEV (reference sequence). The CDR3 sequence is CASSSQGFSYEQYF. The CDR3 DNA sequence: TGTGCCAGCAGTTCACAGGGTTTTTCCTACGAGCAGTACTTC.

V and J are TRBV4-1 and TRBJ2-5, with D hard to call. V dropped 1 base and J dropped 2 bases, with 11 bases sitting between them. The CDR3 has 15 amino acids. CDR1 and CDR2 from the germline V gene are MGHRA and YSYEKL. DNA of the CDR3: TGCGCCAGCAGCCAAGCCCGACTCCCACAAGAGACCCAGTACTTC. Amino acid sequence: CASSQARLPQETQYF.

The V gene is TRBV5-4, the J gene TRBJ1-6, with a possible D match to TRBD1 (5 bases). This CDR3 spans 16 amino acids. Germline-derived CDR1 and CDR2 are SGHNT and YYREEE (reference sequence). The V end lost 3 bases, the J end lost 4 bases, and 14 bases lay between the germline ends. The CDR3 sequence is CASSSRMGGYNSPLHF. The CDR3 DNA is TGTGCCAGCAGCTCTCGGATGGGGGGTTATAATTCACCCCTCCACTTT.

This chain links TRBV6-5 with TRBJ2-1, with a possible D match to TRBD2 (5 bases). Germline V lookup: CDR1 MNHEY, CDR2 SVGAGI. The ends were cut back, 4 bases at V and 5 bases at J, with 18 bases in the middle. CDR3 length equals 16 residues. The CDR3: CASSFRASSGNNEQFF. The DNA for the CDR3 is TGTGCCAGCAGTTTTCGGGCTAGCTCGGGAAACAATGAGCAGTTCTTC.

This clone occurred a few times. The chain couples TRBV9 to TRBJ2-3; TRBD2 aligns across 13 bases. Trimming cost V 4 bases and J 5 bases; bases outside gene matches: 4. Per the germline V gene, CDR1 is SGDLS and CDR2 is YYNGEE. The CDR3 consists of 15 residues. In DNA, the CDR3 is TGTGCCAGCAGCCCCAGACTAGCGGGAGGAGATACGCAGTATTTT. As protein: CASSPRLAGGDTQYF.

The gene calls are TRBV15 and TRBJ2-7; 8 bases line up with TRBD1. V lost 0 bases to trimming and J lost 4 bases; unmatched junction nucleotides: 8. This CDR3 comprises 16 residues. CDR1 LNHNV and CDR2 YYDKDF come from the germline V gene (reference sequence). CDR3 nucleotides: TGTGCCACCAGCAGAGATCGACGGACAGGGTCTTACGAGCAGTACTTC. Amino acid sequence: CATSRDRRTGSYEQYF.

The chain employs TRBV7-3 and TRBJ1-6; D ambiguous. CDR1 and CDR2 from the germline V gene are SGHTA and FQGTGA. V was trimmed by 2 bases and J by 4 bases, leaving 12 bases between them. The CDR3 covers 16 residues. The CDR3 loop reads CASSLGGGKYNSPLHF. CDR3 DNA sequence: TGTGCCAGCAGCTTAGGAGGAGGAAAATATAATTCACCCCTCCACTTT.

J is TRBJ1-1 and V is TRBV6-5; D call uncertain. This CDR3 is built from 12 residues. Trimming took 7 bases from V and 6 from J, leaving 12 bases between them. Germline values: CDR1 MNHEY, CDR2 SVGAGI. The CDR3 region is CASIGNGAEAFF. The CDR3 DNA follows: TGTGCCAGCATTGGCAACGGTGCTGAAGCTTTCTTT.

CDR3 loop: CASSLRGADEKLFF. The CDR3 coding sequence is TGTGCCAGCTCACTAAGAGGGGCAGATGAAAAACTGTTTTTT. The chain has TRBV18 and TRBJ1-4, with a tentative D call TRBD1 (5 bases). The V gene's germline CDR1 is KGHSH and CDR2 LQKENI. The CDR3 runs 14 residues. V lost 4 bases to trimming and J lost 6 bases, with 12 bases between them.

This CDR3 is CATRRTGGADTQYF. The CDR3 bases are TGTGCCACCAGGCGGACAGGGGGCGCAGATACGCAGTATTTT. The chain has TRBV15 and TRBJ2-3, with 11 positions matching TRBD1. This CDR3 spans 14 amino acids. Germline CDR1 LNHNV, CDR2 YYDKDF (reference sequence). Trimming took 6 bases from V and 4 from J; bases not matched to a gene: 3.

This clone has a handful of counts. The genes are TRBV3-1 (or the pseudogene TRBV3-2) and TRBJ1-2; D possibly corresponds to TRBD1 (6 bases). Trimming cost V 0 bases and J 8 bases, with 19 bases left between them. CDR1 LGHDT and CDR2 YNNKEL come from the germline V gene (reference sequence). This CDR3 spans 16 amino acids. The CDR3 protein is CASSQEQGAGREGYTF. CDR3 DNA: TGTGCCAGCAGCCAAGAACAGGGTGCGGGGAGAGAAGGCTACACCTTC.

The CDR3 reads CASSIMDLNTEAFF. The CDR3 DNA is TGTGCCAGCAGCATCATGGATCTGAACACTGAAGCTTTCTTT. The rearrangement joins TRBV6-5 to TRBJ1-1; no clear D. Trimming pared 6 bases from V and 0 bases from J, leaving 11 bases between. The CDR3 covers 14 residues. CDR1 is MNHEY, CDR2 SVGAGI, per germline.

The chain uses TRBV28 and TRBJ2-7; 13 bases fit TRBD2. Per germline, CDR1 MDHEN and CDR2 SYDVKM. Trimming at V came to 5 bases and at J to 0 bases, leaving 7 bases not matched to a gene. This CDR3 is built from 17 residues. This CDR3 reads CASSPGTSGISSYEQYF. CDR3 DNA sequence: TGTGCCAGCAGTCCCGGGACTAGCGGGATCTCCTCCTACGAGCAGTACTTC.

The chain carries TRBV19 and TRBJ1-2; 7 bases are shared with TRBD1. The CDR3 runs 15 residues. The V and J ends lost 4 bases and 3 bases, in that order; junction bases with no gene match: 8. Germline V gives CDR1 LNHDA, CDR2 SQIVND (reference sequence). This CDR3 reads CASSKERTGDYGYTF. CDR3 nucleotides: TGTGCCAGTAGTAAGGAGCGCACAGGGGACTATGGCTACACCTTC.

This chain connects TRBV6-1 to TRBJ2-7; 11 nucleotides align to TRBD2. CDR1 is MNHNS and CDR2 is SASEGT in the germline V gene. This CDR3 spans 17 amino acids. J was trimmed by 6 bases and V by 2 bases; bases with no gene match: 12. CDR3 nucleotide sequence: TGTGCCAGCAGTGAAATAACCACTAGCGGGAGTCTCGCCGAGCAGTACTTC. Protein product: CASSEITTSGSLAEQYF.

The chain combines TRBV3-1 (or the pseudogene TRBV3-2) with TRBJ2-3, with a tentative D call TRBD2 (7 bases). Germline loops: CDR1 LGHDT, CDR2 YNNKEL (reference sequence). CDR3 length: 14 amino acids. Trimming removed 4 bases from V and 5 bases from J, with 13 bases in between. CDR3 protein: CASSRGGGEDTQYF. The CDR3 bases are TGTGCCAGCAGCCGCGGCGGGGGCGAAGATACGCAGTATTTT.